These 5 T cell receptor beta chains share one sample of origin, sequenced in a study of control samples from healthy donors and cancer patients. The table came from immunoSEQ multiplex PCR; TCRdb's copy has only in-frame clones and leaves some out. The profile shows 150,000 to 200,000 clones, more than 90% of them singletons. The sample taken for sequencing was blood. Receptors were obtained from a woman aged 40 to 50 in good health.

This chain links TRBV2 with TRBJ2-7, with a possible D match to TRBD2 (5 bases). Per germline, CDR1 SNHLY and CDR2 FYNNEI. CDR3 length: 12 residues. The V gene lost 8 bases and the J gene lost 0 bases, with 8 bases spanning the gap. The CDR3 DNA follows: TGTGCCAGCCGGGAAGACTCCTACGAGCAGTACTTC. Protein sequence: CASREDSYEQYF.

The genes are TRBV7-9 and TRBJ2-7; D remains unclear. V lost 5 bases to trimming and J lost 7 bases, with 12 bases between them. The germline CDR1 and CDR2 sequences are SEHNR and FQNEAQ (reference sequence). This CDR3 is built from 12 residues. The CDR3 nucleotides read TGTGCCAGCAGCAAAAATATACTGGAGCAGTACTTC. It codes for CASSKNILEQYF. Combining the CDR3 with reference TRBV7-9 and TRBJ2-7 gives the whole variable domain DTGVSQNPRHKITKRGQNVTFRCDPISEHNRLYWYRQTLGQGPEFLTYFQNEAQLEKSRLLSDRFSAERPKGSFSTLEIQRTEQGDSAMYLCASSKNILEQYFGPGTRLTVT.

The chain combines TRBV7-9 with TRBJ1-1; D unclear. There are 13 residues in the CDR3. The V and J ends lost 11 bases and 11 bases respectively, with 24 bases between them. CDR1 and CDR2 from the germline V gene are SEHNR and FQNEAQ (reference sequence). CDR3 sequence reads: CASAVRETSSAFF. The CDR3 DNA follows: TGTGCCTCTGCTGTAAGGGAAACGTCGTCGGCTTTCTTT.

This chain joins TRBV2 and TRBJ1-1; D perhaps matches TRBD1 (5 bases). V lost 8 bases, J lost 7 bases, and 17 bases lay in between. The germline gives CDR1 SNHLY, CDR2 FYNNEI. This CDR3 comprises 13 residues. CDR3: CASGTPGGVEAFF. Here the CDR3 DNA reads TGTGCCAGCGGAACCCCGGGGGGGGTTGAAGCTTTCTTT.

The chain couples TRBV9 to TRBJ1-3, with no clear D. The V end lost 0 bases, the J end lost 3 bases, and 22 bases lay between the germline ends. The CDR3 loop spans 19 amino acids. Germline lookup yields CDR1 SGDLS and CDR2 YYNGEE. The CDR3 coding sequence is TGTGCCAGCAGCGTAGTTCCCGGCCCCAACACCGGGAGTGGAAACACCATATATTTT. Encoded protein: CASSVVPGPNTGSGNTIYF.